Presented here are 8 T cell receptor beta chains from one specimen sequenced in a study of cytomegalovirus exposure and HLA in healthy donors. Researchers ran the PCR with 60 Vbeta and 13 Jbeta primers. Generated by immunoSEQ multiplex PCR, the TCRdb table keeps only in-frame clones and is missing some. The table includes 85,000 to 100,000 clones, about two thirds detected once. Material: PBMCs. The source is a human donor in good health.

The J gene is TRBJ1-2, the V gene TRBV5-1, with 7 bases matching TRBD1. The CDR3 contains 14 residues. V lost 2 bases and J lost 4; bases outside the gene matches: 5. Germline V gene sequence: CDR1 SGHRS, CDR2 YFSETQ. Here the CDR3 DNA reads TGCGCCAGCAGCTTTGACAGGGTCCCCTATGGCTACACCTTC. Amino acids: CASSFDRVPYGYTF.

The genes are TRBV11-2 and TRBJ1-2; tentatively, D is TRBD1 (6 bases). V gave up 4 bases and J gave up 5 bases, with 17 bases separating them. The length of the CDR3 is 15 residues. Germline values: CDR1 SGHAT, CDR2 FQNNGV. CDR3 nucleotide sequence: TGTGCCAGCAGCTCCAAATCCCTGACAGGATATGGCTACACCTTC. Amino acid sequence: CASSSKSLTGYGYTF. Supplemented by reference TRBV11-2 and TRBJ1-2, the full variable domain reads EAGVAQSPRYKIIEKRQSVAFWCNPISGHATLYWYQQILGQGPKLLIQFQNNGVVDDSQLPKDRFSAERLKGVDSTLKIQPAKLEDSAVYLCASSSKSLTGYGYTFGSGTRLTVV.

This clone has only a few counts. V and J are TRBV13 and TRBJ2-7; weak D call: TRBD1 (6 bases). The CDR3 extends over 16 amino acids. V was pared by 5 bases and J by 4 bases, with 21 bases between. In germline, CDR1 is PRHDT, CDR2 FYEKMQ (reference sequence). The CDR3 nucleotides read TGTGCCAGCAGCCTAAGCACAGGGACGGTAGTATACGAGCAGTACTTC. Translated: CASSLSTGTVVYEQYF.

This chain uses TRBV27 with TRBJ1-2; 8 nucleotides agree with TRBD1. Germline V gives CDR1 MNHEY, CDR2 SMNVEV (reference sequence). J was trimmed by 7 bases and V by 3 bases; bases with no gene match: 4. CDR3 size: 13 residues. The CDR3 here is CASSFGQGTGYTF. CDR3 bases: TGTGCCAGCAGTTTTGGACAGGGAACTGGCTACACCTTC.

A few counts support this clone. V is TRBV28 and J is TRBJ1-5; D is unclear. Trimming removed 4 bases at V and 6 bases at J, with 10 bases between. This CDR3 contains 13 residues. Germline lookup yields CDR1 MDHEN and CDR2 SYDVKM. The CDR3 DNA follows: TGTGCCAGCAGTTCGCAGCGGAGTCAGCCCCAGCATTTT. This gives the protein CASSSQRSQPQHF.

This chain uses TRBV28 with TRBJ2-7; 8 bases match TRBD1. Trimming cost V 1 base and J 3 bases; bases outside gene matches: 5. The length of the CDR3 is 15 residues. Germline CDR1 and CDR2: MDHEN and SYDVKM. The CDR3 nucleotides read TGTGCCAGCAGTTTATCCGGAACAGGGGGCTACGAGCAGTACTTC. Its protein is CASSLSGTGGYEQYF. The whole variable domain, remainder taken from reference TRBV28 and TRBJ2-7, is DVKVTQSSRYLVKRTGEKVFLECVQDMDHENMFWYRQDPGLGLRLIYFSYDVKMKEKGDIPEGYSVSREKKERFSLILESASTNQTSMYLCASSLSGTGGYEQYFGPGTRLTVT.

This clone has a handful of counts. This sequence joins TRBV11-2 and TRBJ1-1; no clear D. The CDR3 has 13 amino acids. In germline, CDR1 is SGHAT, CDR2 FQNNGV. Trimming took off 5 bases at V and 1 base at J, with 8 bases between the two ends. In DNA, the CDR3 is TGTGCCAGCAGCAGAGACAAGAACACTGAAGCTTTCTTT. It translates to CASSRDKNTEAFF.

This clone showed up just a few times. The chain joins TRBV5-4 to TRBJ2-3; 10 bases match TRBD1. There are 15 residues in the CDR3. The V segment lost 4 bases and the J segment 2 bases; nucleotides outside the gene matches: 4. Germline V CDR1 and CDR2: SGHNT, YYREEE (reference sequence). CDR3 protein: CASSPDRGFTDTQYF. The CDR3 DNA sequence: TGTGCCAGCAGCCCGGACAGGGGGTTCACAGATACGCAGTATTTT.